The 11 T cell receptor beta chains below all came from one sample that was sequenced in a study of blood T cell repertoires in COVID-19. Sequenced by immunoSEQ multiplex PCR; TCRdb stores in-frame clones only, minus some. This sample has roughly 49,000 clones, with about four fifths found just once. Sequenced material: peripheral blood. The source of these receptors is a woman of 80 years or more with acute or convalescent COVID-19.

The gene calls are TRBV12-3 or TRBV12-4 and TRBJ1-1; 8 bases line up with TRBD1. V was pared by 3 bases and J by 7 bases, with 4 bases of the junction left unmatched. The CDR3 runs to 13 residues. In nucleotides, the CDR3 is TGTGCCAGCAGTTTTGGACAGGGCCATGAAGCTTTCTTT. This sequence encodes CASSFGQGHEAFF.

The V and J genes are TRBV3-1 (or the pseudogene TRBV3-2) and TRBJ2-7, with TRBD1 matching 8 bases. The CDR3 is made up of 14 amino acids. Germline V lookup: CDR1 LGHDT, CDR2 YNNKEL (reference sequence). J gave up 0 bases and V 6 bases, and 4 bases lay outside the gene matches. The CDR3 protein is CASSRQGSSYEQYF. Here the CDR3 DNA reads TGTGCCAGCAGTCGACAGGGGTCCTCCTACGAGCAGTACTTC.

This chain connects TRBV28 to TRBJ1-6; D might be TRBD1 (6 bases). V was trimmed by 4 bases and J by 5 bases, leaving 15 bases between them. CDR1 and CDR2 from the germline V gene are MDHEN and SYDVKM. The length of the CDR3 is 16 residues. CDR3 loop: CASSSIGQLDNSPLHF. DNA for the CDR3: TGTGCCAGCAGTTCCATAGGACAGTTGGATAATTCACCCCTCCACTTT.

V usage is TRBV11-2 and J usage is TRBJ2-5, with 13 bases aligning to TRBD2. V was pared by 5 bases and J by 2 bases, with 11 bases of the junction left unmatched. The CDR3 runs 18 residues. Germline V CDR1 and CDR2: SGHAT, FQNNGV. In DNA form, the CDR3 reads TGTGCCAGCAGCGAGCGGACTAGCGGGGGAGTTCGACAAGAGACCCAGTACTTC. It translates to CASSERTSGGVRQETQYF.

This clone was picked up one time. V gene TRBV5-6 combines with J gene TRBJ2-1, with TRBD2 as a possible D gene (5 bases). V was clipped by 4 bases and J by 5 bases, with 19 bases between them. CDR1 and CDR2 (germline): SGHDT, YYEEEE. This CDR3 region has 16 residues. The CDR3 nucleotides are TGTGCCAGCAGCCCCGGCGGGCACAGCGTTAACAATGAGCAGTTCTTC. Amino acid sequence: CASSPGGHSVNNEQFF.

This clone was seen more than once but under ten times. The rearrangement links TRBV5-1 to TRBJ1-2; no clear D. V was clipped by 2 bases and J by 4 bases, with 12 bases between them. Germline lookup yields CDR1 SGHRS and CDR2 YFSETQ. The CDR3 runs 14 residues. Here the CDR3 DNA reads TGCGCCAGCAGCTTAAGGCAGGATTCCTATGGCTACACCTTC. This translates into CASSLRQDSYGYTF.

In its sample, this clone was seen a few times. The V and J genes are TRBV7-2 and TRBJ1-2; the D is unclear. Germline values: CDR1 SGHTA, CDR2 FQGNSA. This CDR3 is 14 amino acids long. V gave up 0 bases and J gave up 2 bases, with 7 bases separating them. The CDR3 spells CASSLAVRNYGYTF. CDR3 coding DNA: TGTGCCAGCAGCTTAGCCGTCAGGAACTATGGCTACACCTTC.

The chain uses TRBV19 and TRBJ1-5; possibly TRBD1 for D (5 bases). In germline, CDR1 is LNHDA, CDR2 SQIVND (reference sequence). The CDR3 spans 17 residues. The ends were cut back, 3 bases at V and 0 bases at J, with 15 bases in the middle. In DNA form, the CDR3 reads TGTGCCAGTAGTATTCTCCAGGGAATAGGTAGCAATCAGCCCCAGCATTTT. This codes for CASSILQGIGSNQPQHF.

The chain employs TRBV3-1 (or the pseudogene TRBV3-2) and TRBJ1-5, with D perhaps matching TRBD1 (6 bases). Germline V gene data show CDR1 as LGHDT and CDR2 as YNNKEL (reference sequence). CDR3 length equals 17 residues. Deletions cut 0 bases from V and 7 bases from J, with 19 bases between. CDR3 loop: CASSQEGGGLGDQPQHF. CDR3 sequence (DNA): TGTGCCAGCAGCCAAGAGGGGGGGGGCTTGGGAGACCAGCCCCAGCATTTT.

This chain uses TRBV4-2 with TRBJ1-1, with no clear D. The CDR3 sequence is 13 residues long. Germline V gene data show CDR1 as LGHNA and CDR2 as YNFKEQ. Trimming took 0 bases from V and 11 from J, leaving 13 bases between them. CDR3: CASSQDNEGSAFF. The CDR3 nucleotides read TGTGCCAGCAGCCAAGATAACGAGGGTAGCGCTTTCTTT.

This clone was counted a single time. The chain carries TRBV28 and TRBJ1-1, with TRBD1 matching over 10 bases. The CDR3 totals 15 residues. Germline loops: CDR1 MDHEN, CDR2 SYDVKM. The junction had 5 bases not matched to a gene; V was cut back by 4 bases and J by 3 bases. The CDR3 is CASSSHGTGDTEAFF. The CDR3 nucleotides read TGTGCCAGCAGTTCACACGGGACAGGGGACACTGAAGCTTTCTTT.